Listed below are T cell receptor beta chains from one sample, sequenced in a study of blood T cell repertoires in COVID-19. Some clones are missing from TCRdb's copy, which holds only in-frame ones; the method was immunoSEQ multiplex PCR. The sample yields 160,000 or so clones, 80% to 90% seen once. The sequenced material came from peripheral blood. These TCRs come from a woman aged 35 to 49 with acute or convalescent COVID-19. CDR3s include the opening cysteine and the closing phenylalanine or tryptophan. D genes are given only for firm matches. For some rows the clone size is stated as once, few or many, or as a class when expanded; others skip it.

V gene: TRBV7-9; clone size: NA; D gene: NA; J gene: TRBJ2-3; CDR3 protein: CASSSLWEVADTQYF; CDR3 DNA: TGTGCCAGCAGCTCCCTGTGGGAGGTTGCAGATACGCAGTATTTT
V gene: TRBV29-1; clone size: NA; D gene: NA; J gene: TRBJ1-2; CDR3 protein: CSVVQGSGYTF; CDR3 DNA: TGCAGCGTTGTTCAGGGGAGTGGCTACACCTTC
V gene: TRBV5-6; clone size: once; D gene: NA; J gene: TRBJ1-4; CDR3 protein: CASSLGDTYATNEKLFF; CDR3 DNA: TGTGCCAGCAGCTTGGGGGACACATATGCAACTAATGAAAAACTGTTTTTT
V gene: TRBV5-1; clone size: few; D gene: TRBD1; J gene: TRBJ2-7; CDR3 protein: CASSPGQGASYEQYF; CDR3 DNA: TGCGCCAGCAGCCCGGGACAGGGGGCATCCTACGAGCAGTACTTC
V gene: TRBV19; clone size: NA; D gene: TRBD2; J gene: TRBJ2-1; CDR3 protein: CASHQSGGRFSEQFF; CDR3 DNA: TGTGCCAGCCACCAAAGCGGGGGGAGATTCAGTGAGCAGTTCTTC
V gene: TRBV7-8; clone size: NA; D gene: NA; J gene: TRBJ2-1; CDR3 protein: CASSSRYGGGSYNEQFF; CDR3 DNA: TGTGCCAGCAGCTCACGTTACGGGGGAGGCTCCTACAATGAGCAGTTCTTC
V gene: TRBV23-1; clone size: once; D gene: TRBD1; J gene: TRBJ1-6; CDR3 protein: CASSPYQGQGADNSPLHF; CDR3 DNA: TGCGCCAGCAGTCCATACCAGGGACAGGGGGCCGATAATTCACCCCTCCACTTT
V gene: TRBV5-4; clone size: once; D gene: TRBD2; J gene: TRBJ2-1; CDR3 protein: CASSRKELASYNEQFF; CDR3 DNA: TGTGCCAGCAGCAGAAAAGAACTAGCGTCCTACAATGAGCAGTTCTTC
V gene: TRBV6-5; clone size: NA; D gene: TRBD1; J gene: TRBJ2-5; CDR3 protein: CASNRGLETQYF; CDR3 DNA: TGTGCCAGCAACAGGGGCTTGGAGACCCAGTACTTC
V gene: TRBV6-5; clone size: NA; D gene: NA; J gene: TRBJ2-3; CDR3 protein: CASSSPGTFSDTQYF; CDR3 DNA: TGTGCCAGCAGTAGTCCCGGGACATTTTCAGATACGCAGTATTTT
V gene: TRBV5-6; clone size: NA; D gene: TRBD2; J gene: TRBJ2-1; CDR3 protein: CASTVWREGHNEQFF; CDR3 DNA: TGTGCCAGCACCGTCTGGCGGGAGGGCCACAATGAGCAGTTCTTC
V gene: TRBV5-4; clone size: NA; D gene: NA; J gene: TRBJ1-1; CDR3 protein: CASSETTGQNTEAFF; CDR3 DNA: TGTGCCAGCAGCGAAACCACAGGGCAGAACACTGAAGCTTTCTTT
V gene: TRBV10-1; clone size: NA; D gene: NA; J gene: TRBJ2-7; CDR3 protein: CASSDREGDEQYF; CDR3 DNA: TGCGCCAGCAGTGACAGGGAGGGGGACGAGCAGTACTTC
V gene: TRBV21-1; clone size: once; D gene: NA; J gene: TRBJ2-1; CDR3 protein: CASSKRLVYEQFF; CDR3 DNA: TGTGCCAGCAGCAAAAGACTAGTCTATGAGCAGTTCTTC
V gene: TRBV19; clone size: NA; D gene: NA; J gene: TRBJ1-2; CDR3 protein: CASSIIGQINYGYTF; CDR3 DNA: TGTGCCAGTAGTATTATAGGACAGATAAACTATGGCTACACCTTC
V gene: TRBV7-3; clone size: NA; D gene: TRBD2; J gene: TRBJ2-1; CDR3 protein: CASSPRRAGGPSNEQFF; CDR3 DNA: TGTGCCAGCAGCCCCCGCAGGGCGGGAGGGCCGTCAAATGAGCAGTTCTTC
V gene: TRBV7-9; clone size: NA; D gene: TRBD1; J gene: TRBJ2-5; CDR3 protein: CASSLRQGASQETQYF; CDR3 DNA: TGTGCCAGCAGCCTACGACAGGGGGCGTCCCAAGAGACCCAGTACTTC
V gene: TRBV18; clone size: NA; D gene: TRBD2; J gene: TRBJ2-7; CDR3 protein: CASSPPGLAGDEQYF; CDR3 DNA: TGTGCCAGCTCACCTCCGGGACTAGCGGGAGATGAGCAGTACTTC
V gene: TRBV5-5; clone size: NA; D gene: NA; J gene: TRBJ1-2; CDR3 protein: CASSLAGGQAGGYGYTF; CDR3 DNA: TGTGCCAGCAGCTTGGCGGGGGGGCAGGCGGGGGGCTATGGCTACACCTTC
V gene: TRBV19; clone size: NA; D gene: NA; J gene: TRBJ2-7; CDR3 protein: CASSLGTRTYEQYF; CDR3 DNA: TGTGCCAGTTCCCTTGGGACACGAACCTACGAGCAGTACTTC
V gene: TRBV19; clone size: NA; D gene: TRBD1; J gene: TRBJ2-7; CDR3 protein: CASSRNRGYEQYF; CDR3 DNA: TGTGCCAGTAGCCGAAACAGGGGCTACGAGCAGTACTTC
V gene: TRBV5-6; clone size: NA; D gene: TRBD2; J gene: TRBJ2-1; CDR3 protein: CASSLAGTSGRGYNEQFF; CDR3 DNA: TGTGCCAGCAGCTTGGCCGGGACTAGCGGGAGGGGGTACAATGAGCAGTTCTTC
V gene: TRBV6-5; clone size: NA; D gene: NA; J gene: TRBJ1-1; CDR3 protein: CATLSAVEAFF; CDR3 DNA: TGTGCCACCCTAAGCGCTGTTGAAGCTTTCTTT
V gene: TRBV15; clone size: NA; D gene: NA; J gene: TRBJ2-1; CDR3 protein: CATSRDPLRQTSSYNEQFF; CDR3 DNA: TGTGCCACCAGCAGAGACCCGCTAAGACAGACCAGTTCCTACAATGAGCAGTTCTTC
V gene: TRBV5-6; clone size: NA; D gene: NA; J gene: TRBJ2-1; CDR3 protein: CASTRTERGSEQFF; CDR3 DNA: TGTGCCAGCACCCGGACAGAGAGGGGTAGTGAGCAGTTCTTC
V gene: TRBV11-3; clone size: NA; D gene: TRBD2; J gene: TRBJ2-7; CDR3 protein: CASSTGTSYVEQYF; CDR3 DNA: TGTGCCAGCAGCACCGGGACTAGTTATGTCGAGCAGTACTTC
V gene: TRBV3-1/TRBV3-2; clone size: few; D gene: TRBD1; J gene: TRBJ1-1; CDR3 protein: CASSPGQGLGTEAFF; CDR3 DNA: TGTGCCAGCAGCCCGGGACAGGGTTTGGGCACTGAAGCTTTCTTT
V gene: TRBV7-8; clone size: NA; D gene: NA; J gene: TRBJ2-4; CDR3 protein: CASSQTGLDKNIQYF; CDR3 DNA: TGTGCCAGCAGCCAGACAGGTCTGGACAAAAACATTCAGTACTTC
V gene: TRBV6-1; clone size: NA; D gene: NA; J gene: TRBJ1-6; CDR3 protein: CASSDEIKISVRNSPLHF; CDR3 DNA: TGTGCCAGCAGTGACGAGATAAAGATTTCTGTCCGAAATTCACCCCTCCACTTT
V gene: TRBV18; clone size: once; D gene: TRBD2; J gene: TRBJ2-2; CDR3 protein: CASSPTRLAGGSNTGELFF; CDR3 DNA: TGTGCCAGCTCACCCACGCGGCTAGCGGGAGGGTCGAACACCGGGGAGCTGTTTTTT
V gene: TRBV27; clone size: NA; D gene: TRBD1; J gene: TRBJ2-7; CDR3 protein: CASSAGTGGQVQYF; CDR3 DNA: TGTGCCAGCAGCGCCGGGACAGGGGGGCAAGTGCAGTACTTC
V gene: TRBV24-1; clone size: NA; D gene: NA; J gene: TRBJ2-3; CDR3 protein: CATSDLTHSSTDTQYF; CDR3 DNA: TGTGCCACCAGTGATTTGACGCACAGTAGCACAGATACGCAGTATTTT